The 30 T cell receptor beta chains below come from one sample, sequenced in a study of CD8 T cells in Susac syndrome. RNA was extracted with the RNeasy kit, and a quantity of about 0.45 to 1 ug was reverse transcribed using random hexamers. TCRdb redid the calling of the immunoSEQ multiplex PCR reads with MiXCR, one entry per CDR3 protein. The table has 100,000 to 150,000 distinct CDR3 sequences, about 96% seen once. The specimen was CD4+ T cells from PBMCs. These receptors were collected from a human donor in good health.

The CDR3 reads CASTAGYNEQFF. In nucleotides, the CDR3 is TGTGCCAGCACAGCGGGTTACAATGAGCAGTTCTTC. J is TRBJ2-1 and V is TRBV2; possible D gene TRBD2, 6 bases. V lost 7 bases and J 4 bases, leaving 8 bases between the germline ends. CDR3 size: 12 residues. Germline CDR1 reads SNHLY; CDR2 reads FYNNEI.

This chain uses TRBV27 with TRBJ2-1; 10 bases are shared with TRBD2. The length of the CDR3 is 15 residues. The ends lost 2 bases at V and 8 bases at J; junction bases unmatched: 6. Germline lookup yields CDR1 MNHEY and CDR2 SMNVEV (reference sequence). The CDR3 coding sequence is TGTGCCAGCAGTTTAAAAGCGGGAGGGCCCCATGAGCAGTTCTTC. Residues: CASSLKAGGPHEQFF.

The chain links TRBV29-1 to TRBJ1-2, with D unresolved. V dropped 3 bases and J dropped 4 bases, with 15 bases sitting between them. The CDR3 is 14 amino acids. Germline CDR1 and CDR2: SQVTM and ANQGSEA. The CDR3 nucleotides read TGCAGCGTTGAGTCGGTATCACGGGGCTATGGCTACACCTTC. It specifies CSVESVSRGYGYTF. Using reference TRBV29-1 and TRBJ1-2 for the parts outside the CDR3, the full variable domain is SAVISQKPSRDICQRGTSLTIQCQVDSQVTMMFWYRQQPGQSLTLIATANQGSEATYESGFVIDKFPISRPNLTFSTLTVSNMSPEDSSIYLCSVESVSRGYGYTFGSGTRLTVV.

The table lists this clonotype with a few counts. Compared with germline, one end of the junction differs, possibly owing to a read error. V is TRBV7-2 and J is TRBJ2-5; a possible D gene is TRBD1 (6 bases). Germline CDR1 is SGHTA and CDR2 is FQGNSA. The CDR3 length is 14 residues. The CDR3 nucleotides are TGTGCCAGCAGTTTAGCAGGGGTGGGTGAGACCCAGTACTTC. It specifies CASSLAGVGETQYF.

This chain links TRBV27 with TRBJ1-1; 7 bases are a match to TRBD1. The CDR3 is made up of 17 amino acids. Trimming cost V 6 bases and J 0 bases; bases outside gene matches: 13. Germline CDR1 MNHEY, CDR2 SMNVEV (reference sequence). CDR3 in amino acids: CASRAQGTAVVNTEAFF. The CDR3 DNA reads as TGTGCCAGCAGGGCGCAAGGGACAGCAGTAGTGAACACTGAAGCTTTCTTT.

In this sample, this clonotype turned up a few times. The chain carries TRBV5-6 and TRBJ2-5, with a weak D call TRBD1 (5 bases). Germline CDR1 SGHDT, CDR2 YYEEEE. With 1 base removed from V and 3 bases from J, the gap between germline ends came to 13 bases. The CDR3 runs to 15 residues. The CDR3 sequence is CASSLHPGKKETQYF. The DNA for the CDR3 is TGTGCCAGCAGCTTGCACCCAGGGAAGAAAGAGACCCAGTACTTC.

This clonotype showed up just once. J is TRBJ2-1 and V is TRBV3-1; D might be TRBD2 (6 bases). V was trimmed by 1 base and J by 8 bases, leaving 15 bases between them. Germline V gene data show CDR1 as LGHDT and CDR2 as YNNKEL (reference sequence). CDR3 length: 15 amino acids. The CDR3 loop is CASSQGGGNKDEQFF. In DNA, the CDR3 is TGTGCCAGCAGCCAAGGGGGCGGGAATAAGGATGAGCAGTTCTTC.

V usage is TRBV3-1 and J usage is TRBJ1-3; D is ambiguous. Per germline, CDR1 LGHDT and CDR2 YNNKEL (reference sequence). This CDR3 spans 16 amino acids. Trimming pared 1 base from V and 5 bases from J, leaving 15 bases between. CDR3 sequence (DNA): TGTGCCAGCAGCCAAGGCGCGTTTGAGGGAAGAAACACCATATATTTT. Translating gives CASSQGAFEGRNTIYF.

This clonotype turned up a few times. This sequence joins TRBV3-1 and TRBJ2-7, with TRBD1 as a possible D gene (5 bases). The CDR3 sequence is 14 residues long. V lost 0 bases, J lost 6 bases, and 12 bases lay in between. CDR1 and CDR2 from the germline V gene are LGHDT and YNNKEL (reference sequence). This CDR3 is CASSQDWGTREQYF. In DNA, the CDR3 is TGTGCCAGCAGCCAAGATTGGGGCACTCGCGAGCAGTACTTC.

The chain links TRBV27 to TRBJ1-2, with D tentatively TRBD1 (6 bases). Germline CDR1 reads MNHEY; CDR2 reads SMNVEV (reference sequence). V was clipped by 2 bases and J by 7 bases, with 11 bases between them. The CDR3 extends over 13 amino acids. As DNA, the CDR3 is TGTGCCAGCAGTTTAACGACAGGATTTGGCTACACCTTC. This gives the protein CASSLTTGFGYTF.

In its sample, this clonotype was seen once. V usage is TRBV5-1 and J usage is TRBJ2-5; 7 bases align to TRBD1. CDR1 SGHRS and CDR2 YFSETQ come from the germline V gene. The trim removed 4 bases at V and 5 bases at J, leaving 14 bases unmatched. The CDR3 extends over 16 amino acids. CDR3 amino acids: CASSPRVEGAGETQYF. The CDR3 DNA reads TGCGCCAGCAGCCCCCGAGTAGAGGGGGCAGGGGAGACCCAGTACTTC.

This clonotype was observed a single time. This chain connects TRBV27 to TRBJ1-1, with 7 bases aligning to TRBD1. The CDR3 consists of 15 residues. Germline lookup yields CDR1 MNHEY and CDR2 SMNVEV (reference sequence). V shed 6 bases and J 2 bases; nucleotides not matched to a gene: 9. As DNA, the CDR3 is TGTGCCAGCAGCCCCGTGGGACAGAGAAACACTGAAGCTTTCTTT. This gives the protein CASSPVGQRNTEAFF.

The chain is built from TRBV12-3 or TRBV12-4 and TRBJ2-7, with TRBD2 identical over 7 bases. Germline trimming cut 6 bases from V and 1 base from J; bases unmatched to any gene: 6. The CDR3 spans 14 residues. DNA for the CDR3: TGTGCCAGCAGGCCTAGCGGTCGGTCCTACGAGCAGTACTTC. Translating it yields CASRPSGRSYEQYF.

V is TRBV2 and J is TRBJ2-3; D gene unclear. Trimming stripped 7 bases from V and 2 bases from J, with 13 bases between. CDR1 SNHLY and CDR2 FYNNEI come from the germline V gene. This CDR3 contains 14 residues. The CDR3, as DNA: TGTGCCAGCACGAGGCATGACTTCACAGATACGCAGTATTTT. Encoded protein: CASTRHDFTDTQYF.

This sequence joins TRBV2 and TRBJ1-1; D is possibly TRBD1 (6 bases). The CDR3 is 14 amino acids. V gave up 2 bases and J gave up 1 base, with 8 bases separating them. From germline, CDR1 is SNHLY and CDR2 FYNNEI. The CDR3 coding sequence is TGTGCCAGCAGTGAACGGACAGCGAACACTGAAGCTTTCTTT. Its translation: CASSERTANTEAFF.

This sequence joins TRBV3-1 and TRBJ2-1, with TRBD2 matching over 8 bases. The V segment lost 4 bases and the J segment 3 bases; nucleotides outside the gene matches: 8. The V gene's germline CDR1 is LGHDT and CDR2 YNNKEL (reference sequence). CDR3 length: 16 residues. The CDR3 DNA reads as TGTGCCAGCAGCCCCCGGGGGAGCGGGGGCTACAATGAGCAGTTCTTC. Translated, it gives CASSPRGSGGYNEQFF.

CDR3 sequence: CASSKGGGRLNQPQHF. Written as DNA, the CDR3 is TGTGCCAGCAGCAAAGGAGGAGGCCGCCTAAATCAGCCCCAGCATTTT. This chain connects TRBV7-2 to TRBJ1-5; no definite D call. The CDR3 contains 16 residues. Germline CDR1 reads SGHTA; CDR2 reads FQGNSA. V gave up 5 bases and J gave up 4 bases, with 18 bases separating them. The full variable domain, completed using reference TRBV7-2 and TRBJ1-5, is GAGVSQSPSNKVTEKGKDVELRCDPISGHTALYWYRQSLGQGLEFLIYFQGNSAPDKSGLPSDRFSAERTGGSVSTLTIQRTQQEDSAVYLCASSKGGGRLNQPQHFGDGTRLSIL.

The chain couples TRBV28 to TRBJ2-4; the D gene is possibly TRBD2 (5 bases). Looked up from germline, CDR1 is MDHEN and CDR2 is SYDVKM. This CDR3 region has 13 residues. Trimming stripped 3 bases from V and 9 bases from J, with 12 bases between. The CDR3 sequence is CASSLRGSSIQYF. The DNA of the CDR3 is TGTGCCAGCAGTTTGAGAGGGTCCAGCATTCAGTACTTC.

This clonotype occurred once. J is TRBJ2-7 and V is TRBV18; D ambiguous. The ends were cut back, 2 bases at V and 0 bases at J, with 5 bases in the middle. This CDR3 is built from 13 residues. Germline CDR1 KGHSH, CDR2 LQKENI. The CDR3, as DNA: TGTGCCAGCTCACCAACACTCTCCTACGAGCAGTACTTC. Protein sequence: CASSPTLSYEQYF.

This clonotype was seen just once. The chain links TRBV29-1 to TRBJ2-7; D gene uncertain. CDR3 length: 13 amino acids. V was pared by 1 base and J by 6 bases, with 13 bases between. From germline, CDR1 is SQVTM and CDR2 ANQGSEA. The CDR3 loop is CSVEGGGLGEQYF. The CDR3 DNA reads as TGCAGCGTTGAAGGGGGTGGTTTAGGCGAGCAGTACTTC.

The chain links TRBV6-1 to TRBJ2-2, with a weak D call TRBD2 (5 bases). The germline CDR1 and CDR2 sequences are MNHNS and SASEGT. V gave up 11 bases and J gave up 6 bases, with 28 bases separating them. There are 17 residues in the CDR3. CDR3 residues: CAGQTSAKIKGAGELFF. The CDR3, as DNA: TGTGCCGGCCAGACTTCCGCAAAAATAAAGGGAGCCGGGGAGCTGTTTTTT.

The V call is TRBV29-1, the J call TRBJ1-1; the D is unclear. The CDR3 is 13 residues long. V was shortened by 4 bases and J by 1 base, with 10 bases between the two germline ends. From germline, CDR1 is SQVTM and CDR2 ANQGSEA. For the CDR3, the DNA is TGCAGCGTTGTTGCCAACGAGAACACTGAAGCTTTCTTT. It encodes CSVVANENTEAFF.

The V and J genes are TRBV28 and TRBJ1-1; unclear D gene. The CDR3 loop spans 11 amino acids. CDR1 is MDHEN and CDR2 is SYDVKM in the germline V gene. The V gene lost 11 bases and the J gene lost 3 bases, with 10 bases spanning the gap. DNA of the CDR3: TGTGCCGCCTCAGTGGACACTGAAGCTTTCTTT. It yields the protein CAASVDTEAFF.

The rearrangement joins TRBV24-1 to TRBJ1-5; D unresolved. The germline CDR1 and CDR2 sequences are KGHDR and SFDVKD. There are 13 residues in the CDR3. V was pared by 4 bases and J by 5 bases, with 8 bases between. The CDR3 sequence is CATSEQDHQPQHF. CDR3 bases: TGTGCCACCAGTGAGCAGGATCATCAGCCCCAGCATTTT.

The chain is built from TRBV6-1 and TRBJ2-7; D gene ambiguous. The CDR3 length is 13 residues. The V end was cut by 6 bases, the J end by 3 bases, with 12 bases between. The germline V gene has CDR1 MNHNS and CDR2 SASEGT. The CDR3 DNA is TGTGCCAGCAGGATTGCGCGTATCTACGAGCAGTACTTC. It codes for CASRIARIYEQYF.

This chain uses TRBV7-2 with TRBJ2-4; a weak D match, TRBD1 (6 bases). Germline V gene sequence: CDR1 SGHTA, CDR2 FQGNSA. V was clipped by 1 base and J by 1 base, with 11 bases between them. The CDR3 is 16 residues long. CDR3 region: CASSLEVGAAKNIQYF. CDR3 DNA sequence: TGTGCCAGCAGCTTAGAGGTGGGGGCGGCCAAAAACATTCAGTACTTC.

The gene calls are TRBV29-1 and TRBJ2-5, with TRBD2 matching over 9 bases. CDR1 is SQVTM and CDR2 is ANQGSEA in the germline V gene. This CDR3 spans 14 amino acids. The J segment lost 2 bases and the V segment lost 4 bases, leaving 5 bases of the junction unmatched. CDR3: CSVGGTSSQETQYF. The CDR3 DNA reads TGCAGCGTTGGGGGGACTAGCTCGCAAGAGACCCAGTACTTC.

The chain combines TRBV19 with TRBJ2-7; 7 nucleotides match TRBD1. After removal of 1 base from V and 2 bases from J, the junction contained 2 bases not matched to a gene. This CDR3 contains 14 residues. Germline V CDR1 and CDR2: LNHDA, SQIVND (reference sequence). CDR3 residues: CASSIAQGAYEQYF. As DNA, the CDR3 is TGTGCCAGTAGTATAGCCCAGGGGGCCTACGAGCAGTACTTC.

The chain links TRBV7-2 to TRBJ2-1, with D possibly TRBD2 on 6 matching bases. The V gene lost 4 bases and the J gene lost 4 bases, with 11 bases spanning the gap. Germline V gene lookup returns CDR1 SGHTA and CDR2 FQGNSA. This CDR3 is 14 amino acids long. For the CDR3, the DNA is TGTGCCAGCAGCTCTCCGGGACTTTACAATGAGCAGTTCTTC. This translates into CASSSPGLYNEQFF.

This chain connects TRBV2 to TRBJ2-7; 10 nucleotides line up with TRBD2. Unmatched junction bases numbered 3, after V lost 7 bases and J lost 0 bases. The CDR3 loop spans 14 amino acids. CDR1 is SNHLY, CDR2 FYNNEI, per germline. DNA of the CDR3: TGTGCCAGCAAGGGACTAGCGAACTCCTACGAGCAGTACTTC. This translates into CASKGLANSYEQYF.